The source of this T cell receptor beta chain is a study of blood T cell repertoires in COVID-19. Turning to the study itself: In each case, the material was cDNA or gDNA derived from T cells, B-cell-depleted T cells, or PBMCs.

Authors' data handling: Amplification of reference gene primers provided the estimated nucleated cell counts. The protocol was immunoSEQ multiplex PCR, while the TCRdb copy is restricted to in-frame clones and leaves out a portion. For V, J and clone size, that table is used; D and trimming come from the DNA. This table has under 250,000 clones, roughly 88% appearing once. Seattle's cohort entered during active infection and was followed longitudinally. The CDR3 totals 16 residues. In germline, CDR1 is LGHDT, CDR2 YNNKEL (reference sequence). J gave up 1 base and V 3 bases, and 7 bases lay outside the gene matches.

This receptor was identified in a man aged 50 to 59 with COVID-19, enrolled during active disease. This rearrangement joins TRBV3-1 (or the pseudogene TRBV3-2) to TRBJ1-1, with 8 bases fitting TRBD1. Sequencing input: peripheral blood. This CDR3 reads CASSQGGQGWNTEAFF. As DNA, the CDR3 is TGTGCCAGCAGCCAGGGCGGACAGGGCTGGAACACTGAAGCTTTCTTT.